This T cell receptor (beta chain) was obtained from a study of T-cell reconstitution after alpha-beta-depleted transplantation in children. The study, taken as a whole, reports: From newly produced T cells came most of the T-cell counts and diversity one year after transplant. In patients about two months after transplant, alpha-beta T cells reportedly arose from several hundred expanded graft clones. Recipient T cells and thymic progenitors that survived were the source of the high TCRbeta diversity seen at day 60 in some patients.

Molecular barcoding with unique molecular identifiers was used for the TCRbeta library. One entry per CDR3 protein, called by TCRdb with MiXCR from the PCR reads. The sample shows more than 200,000 distinct CDR3 sequences, about 24% of them seen only once. This clonotype was seen more than once but under ten times. Antigen unknown. The source of this sequence is a female patient aged 2 to 10 who had a stem cell transplant for congenital amegakaryocytic thrombocytopenia, so the T cells may come from the graft donor. The sequencing here drew on PBMCs, mostly from graft donor cells, taken 360 days after TCRalphabeta/CD19-depleted stem cell transplant.

The CDR3 sequence: CASSSGGYTEAFF. The CDR3 DNA reads as TGTGCCAGCAGTTCCGGTGGCTACACTGAAGCTTTCTTT. V and J are TRBV28 and TRBJ1-1; D call uncertain. Germline lookup yields CDR1 MDHEN and CDR2 SYDVKM. CDR3 length: 13 residues. Between the trimmed V and J ends, which lost 4 bases and 3 bases, there was a span of 9 bases.